The 25 T cell receptor beta chains below were found in one sample sequenced in a study of a mutant IDH1 vaccine in newly diagnosed glioma. Produced via immunoSEQ multiplex PCR; TCRdb's table is partial and in-frame only. The sample has 45,000 to 55,000 clones, 76% seen once. This sample's time point: week 35, safety follow-up. Each vaccine dose was 300 ug of mutant IDH1 20-mer peptide, with topical imiquimod. Their antigens remain unidentified. The source was PBMCs, collected from a glioma patient whose treatment included an IDH1 peptide vaccine. The receptors derive from a man aged 40-55 years with glioma.

The chain uses TRBV6-1 and TRBJ2-2; 9 bases fit TRBD2. The CDR3 has 19 amino acids. The J segment lost 6 bases and the V segment lost 2 bases, leaving 16 bases of the junction unmatched. Germline V CDR1 and CDR2: MNHNS, SASEGT. CDR3 protein: CASSEFGGLSGSRAGELFF. CDR3 DNA sequence: TGTGCCAGCAGTGAATTTGGAGGACTTAGCGGGAGTAGGGCCGGGGAGCTGTTTTTT.

The chain joins TRBV7-8 to TRBJ2-6; D gene uncertain. Between the trimmed V and J ends, which lost 1 base and 4 bases, there was a span of 8 bases. From germline, CDR1 is SGHVS and CDR2 FQNEAQ. The CDR3 consists of 15 residues. The CDR3 here is CASSLVGSGANVLTF. The CDR3 coding sequence is TGTGCCAGCAGCTTAGTGGGGTCAGGGGCCAACGTCCTGACTTTC.

This clone was recorded once. The chain carries TRBV2 and TRBJ2-2; D unclear. V was trimmed by 4 bases and J by 1 base, leaving 13 bases between them. CDR3 length equals 16 residues. Germline V lookup: CDR1 SNHLY, CDR2 FYNNEI. The CDR3 region has the DNA TGTGCCAGCAGTGTTGGGTCTCCGGGGAACACCGGGGAGCTGTTTTTT. Its translation: CASSVGSPGNTGELFF.

V gene TRBV7-2 combines with J gene TRBJ2-5; D might be TRBD2 (5 bases). Trimming left V 1 base short and J 2 bases short, with 8 bases between. The CDR3 consists of 14 residues. CDR1 and CDR2 (germline): SGHTA, FQGNSA. As DNA, the CDR3 is TGTGCCAGCAGCTTAGATCTAGCTCAAGAGACCCAGTACTTC. This sequence encodes CASSLDLAQETQYF.

The chain employs TRBV5-1 and TRBJ2-2, with D unclear. Germline V CDR1 and CDR2: SGHRS, YFSETQ. CDR3 length: 15 amino acids. Trimming pared 4 bases from V and 0 bases from J, leaving 10 bases between. This chain's CDR3 is CASSLGWTNTGELFF. The DNA of the CDR3 is TGCGCCAGCAGCCTTGGGTGGACGAACACCGGGGAGCTGTTTTTT.

This rearrangement joins TRBV6-4 to TRBJ2-3; D gene uncertain. Trimming removed 6 bases at V and 2 bases at J, with 3 bases between. Germline CDR1 is MRHNA and CDR2 is SNTAGT. CDR3 size: 11 residues. CDR3 in DNA: TGTGCCAGCAGGGACACAGATACGCAGTATTTT. This gives the protein CASRDTDTQYF.

The chain carries TRBV25-1 and TRBJ2-2, with D uncertain. V gave up 0 bases and J gave up 6 bases, with 5 bases separating them. The germline CDR1 and CDR2 sequences are MGHDK and SYGVNS. This CDR3 is built from 13 residues. The CDR3 DNA reads as TGTGCCAGCAGTGAATATTTGGCCGGGGAGCTGTTTTTT. Protein sequence: CASSEYLAGELFF.

This clone was recorded a few times. The rearrangement links TRBV9 to TRBJ2-7; unclear D gene. V was shortened by 0 bases and J by 0 bases, with 7 bases between the two germline ends. Germline lookup yields CDR1 SGDLS and CDR2 YYNGEE. There are 14 residues in the CDR3. CDR3 in DNA: TGTGCCAGCAGCGTAGGTGTCAGCTCCTACGAGCAGTACTTC. Translated: CASSVGVSSYEQYF.

The chain carries TRBV9 and TRBJ2-3; D gene unclear. This CDR3 comprises 11 residues. Trimming cost V 2 bases and J 5 bases, with 3 bases left between them. Germline V gives CDR1 SGDLS, CDR2 YYNGEE. The DNA for the CDR3 is TGTGCCAGCAGCGTTGAAGATACGCAGTATTTT. Translation: CASSVEDTQYF.

The sample holds a few counts of this clone. This chain uses TRBV28 with TRBJ1-5, with 7 positions matching TRBD1. CDR1 MDHEN and CDR2 SYDVKM come from the germline V gene. The CDR3 totals 12 residues. V gave up 10 bases and J gave up 7 bases; unmatched junction bases: 7. CDR3 protein: CAIGGGLQPQHF. The CDR3 DNA reads TGTGCCATCGGAGGGGGCCTCCAGCCCCAGCATTTT.

The chain recombines TRBV6-6 with TRBJ1-5, with TRBD1 matching 9 bases. V was pared by 3 bases and J by 7 bases, with 7 bases of the junction left unmatched. CDR1 is MNHNY, CDR2 SVGAGI, per germline (reference sequence). CDR3 length equals 15 residues. The CDR3 protein is CASSYIDRGNQPQHF. The DNA of the CDR3 is TGTGCCAGCAGTTATATCGACAGGGGGAACCAGCCCCAGCATTTT.

This chain uses TRBV5-1 with TRBJ2-3; 8 bases match TRBD2. V was clipped by 4 bases and J by 3 bases; unmatched bases: 19. This CDR3 has 19 residues. CDR1 is SGHRS and CDR2 is YFSETQ in the germline V gene. CDR3 sequence (DNA): TGCGCCAGCAGCCCCTTTTCCAGCGGGAGTGGTCGTCGTACAGATACGCAGTATTTT. It codes for CASSPFSSGSGRRTDTQYF.

V gene TRBV7-2 combines with J gene TRBJ2-1; the D is unclear. The germline gives CDR1 SGHTA, CDR2 FQGNSA. Trimming cost V 7 bases and J 7 bases, with 17 bases left between them. There are 14 residues in the CDR3. In DNA, the CDR3 is TGTGCCAGCATCCCCAACACGAGGATTAATGAGCAGTTCTTC. Residues: CASIPNTRINEQFF.

This clone was seen at least ten times. V is TRBV19 and J is TRBJ1-5; no firm D call. CDR1 LNHDA and CDR2 SQIVND come from the germline V gene (reference sequence). With 3 bases removed from V and 3 bases from J, the gap between germline ends came to 15 bases. The CDR3 totals 16 residues. DNA for the CDR3: TGTGCCAGTAGTATCTCGGGCAGCAATTCCAATCAGCCCCAGCATTTT. Residues: CASSISGSNSNQPQHF.

J is TRBJ2-5 and V is TRBV2; no clear D. The J call may not be correct, given that the DNA end is closer to TRBJ2-7. CDR1 is SNHLY and CDR2 is FYNNEI in the germline V gene. The CDR3 is 11 residues long. In DNA, the CDR3 is TGTGCCAGCAGTGCCTTCTACGAGCAGTACTTC. This gives the protein CASSAFYEQYF.

The J gene is TRBJ2-2, the V gene TRBV28; D ambiguous. The ends were cut back, 7 bases at V and 6 bases at J, with 12 bases in the middle. Germline CDR1 reads MDHEN; CDR2 reads SYDVKM. This CDR3 spans 13 amino acids. The CDR3 protein is CASMGSPPGELFF. In DNA form, the CDR3 reads TGTGCCAGCATGGGGTCTCCACCCGGGGAGCTGTTTTTT.

The V gene is TRBV7-8, the J gene TRBJ2-5; D ambiguous. Germline V gene data show CDR1 as SGHVS and CDR2 as FQNEAQ. The ends were cut back, 4 bases at V and 1 base at J, with 13 bases in the middle. The CDR3 is made up of 15 amino acids. The CDR3 DNA sequence: TGTGCCAGCAGCTCCAGGCCGCTTCGCCAAGAGACCCAGTACTTC. The encoded protein is CASSSRPLRQETQYF. Complete variable domain (other parts from reference TRBV7-8 and TRBJ2-5): GAGVSQSPRYKVAKRGQDVALRCDPISGHVSLFWYQQALGQGPEFLTYFQNEAQLDKSGLPSDRFFAERPEGSVSTLKIQRTQQEDSAVYLCASSSRPLRQETQYFGPGTRLLVL.

This sequence joins TRBV4-1 and TRBJ2-1, with D perhaps being TRBD1 or TRBD2 (5 bases each). The CDR3 has 17 residues. With 0 bases removed from V and 4 bases from J, the gap between germline ends came to 16 bases. CDR1 MGHRA and CDR2 YSYEKL come from the germline V gene. This CDR3 reads CASSQDQGVGGYNEQFF. In DNA form, the CDR3 reads TGCGCCAGCAGCCAAGATCAAGGGGTAGGAGGATACAATGAGCAGTTCTTC.

V and J are TRBV19 and TRBJ2-7, with D possibly being TRBD1 (5 bases). CDR3 length: 14 amino acids. Germline V CDR1 and CDR2: LNHDA, SQIVND (reference sequence). Trimming took off 2 bases at V and 4 bases at J, with 12 bases between the two ends. This CDR3 reads CASSIRTFGYEQYF. CDR3 DNA sequence: TGTGCCAGTAGTATAAGGACATTCGGATACGAGCAGTACTTC.

CDR3: CASSTDRQPQHF. DNA for the CDR3: TGTGCCAGCAGCACAGATCGGCAGCCCCAGCATTTT. This chain links TRBV7-9 with TRBJ1-5; D is unresolved. Trimming pared 5 bases from V and 7 bases from J, leaving 9 bases between. Germline-derived CDR1 and CDR2 are SEHNR and FQNEAQ (reference sequence). The CDR3 consists of 12 residues.

This clone was found once. The chain recombines TRBV18 with TRBJ2-3; no clear D gene. The CDR3 sequence is 16 residues long. The V gene's germline CDR1 is KGHSH and CDR2 LQKENI. V lost 3 bases and J lost 1, with 14 bases in between. For the CDR3, the DNA is TGTGCCAGCTCACCTCGTACCGGAGAGGGCACAGATACGCAGTATTTT. This gives the protein CASSPRTGEGTDTQYF. Full variable domain (outside the CDR3, taken from reference TRBV18 and TRBJ2-3): NAGVMQNPRHLVRRRGQEARLRCSPMKGHSHVYWYRQLPEEGLKFMVYLQKENIIDESGMPKERFSAEFPKEGPSILRIQQVVRGDSAAYFCASSPRTGEGTDTQYFGPGTRLTVL.

The chain couples TRBV29-1 to TRBJ2-5; 10 bases align to TRBD2. The J segment lost 0 bases and the V segment lost 8 bases, leaving 3 bases of the junction unmatched. Germline V lookup: CDR1 SQVTM, CDR2 ANQGSEA. The CDR3 sequence is 13 residues long. CDR3 sequence reads: CSMTSGYQETQYF. DNA for the CDR3: TGCAGCATGACTAGCGGGTACCAAGAGACCCAGTACTTC.

The gene calls are TRBV12-5 and TRBJ1-5; no clear D gene. Trimming took 1 base from V and 5 from J, leaving 9 bases between them. The germline V gene has CDR1 LGHNT and CDR2 FRNRAP. The CDR3 has 14 amino acids. The CDR3 coding sequence is TGTGCTAGTGGTTTGGGAGATTTCCATCAGCCCCAGCATTTT. Translating gives CASGLGDFHQPQHF.

This chain links TRBV18 with TRBJ1-1, with D perhaps TRBD1 (5 bases). Trimming took 9 bases from V and 1 from J, leaving 15 bases between them. Germline CDR1 KGHSH, CDR2 LQKENI. The CDR3 has 14 residues. The CDR3 bases are TGTGCCAGTTCCCCGATGGGGCAGAACACTGAAGCTTTCTTT. Translation gives CASSPMGQNTEAFF.

The J gene is TRBJ2-1, the V gene TRBV4-1, with 12 positions matching TRBD2. CDR1 and CDR2 (germline): MGHRA, YSYEKL. The length of the CDR3 is 17 residues. The junction had 9 bases not matched to a gene; V was cut back by 0 bases and J by 9 bases. CDR3 loop: CASSQDIASGRVGEQFF. The CDR3 DNA follows: TGCGCCAGCAGCCAAGATATTGCTAGCGGGAGGGTAGGTGAGCAGTTCTTC.